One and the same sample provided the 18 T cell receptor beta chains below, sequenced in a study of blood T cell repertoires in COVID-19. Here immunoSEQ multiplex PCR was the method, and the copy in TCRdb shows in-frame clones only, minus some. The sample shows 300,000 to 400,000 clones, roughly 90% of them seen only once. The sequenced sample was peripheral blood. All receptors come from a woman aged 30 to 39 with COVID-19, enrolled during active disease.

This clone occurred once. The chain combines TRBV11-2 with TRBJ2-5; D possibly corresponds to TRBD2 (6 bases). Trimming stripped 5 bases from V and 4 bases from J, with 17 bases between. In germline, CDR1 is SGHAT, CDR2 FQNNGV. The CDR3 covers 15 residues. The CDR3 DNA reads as TGTGCCAGCAGCCGGGACTCCCACCCTTCAGAGACCCAGTACTTC. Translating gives CASSRDSHPSETQYF. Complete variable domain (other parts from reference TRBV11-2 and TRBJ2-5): EAGVAQSPRYKIIEKRQSVAFWCNPISGHATLYWYQQILGQGPKLLIQFQNNGVVDDSQLPKDRFSAERLKGVDSTLKIQPAKLEDSAVYLCASSRDSHPSETQYFGPGTRLLVL.

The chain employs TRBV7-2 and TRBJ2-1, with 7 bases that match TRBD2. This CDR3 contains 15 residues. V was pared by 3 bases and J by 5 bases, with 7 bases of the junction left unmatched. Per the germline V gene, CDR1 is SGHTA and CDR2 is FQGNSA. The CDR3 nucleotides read TGTGCCAGCAGCTTTGGCGGGAGCGGGCACAATGAGCAGTTCTTC. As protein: CASSFGGSGHNEQFF.

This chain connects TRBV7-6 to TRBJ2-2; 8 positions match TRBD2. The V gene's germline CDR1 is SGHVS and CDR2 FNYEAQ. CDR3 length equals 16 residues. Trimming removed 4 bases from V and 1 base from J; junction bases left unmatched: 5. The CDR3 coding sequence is TGTGCCAGCAGCTCCCGGACTAGCAAGAACACCGGGGAGCTGTTTTTT. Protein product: CASSSRTSKNTGELFF.

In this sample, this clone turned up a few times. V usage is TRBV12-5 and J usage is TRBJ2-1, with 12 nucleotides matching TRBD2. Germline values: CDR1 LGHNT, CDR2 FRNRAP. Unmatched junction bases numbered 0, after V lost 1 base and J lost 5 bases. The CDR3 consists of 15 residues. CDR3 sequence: CASGLGTSGNNEQFF. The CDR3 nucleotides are TGTGCTAGTGGTTTGGGGACTAGCGGGAACAATGAGCAGTTCTTC.

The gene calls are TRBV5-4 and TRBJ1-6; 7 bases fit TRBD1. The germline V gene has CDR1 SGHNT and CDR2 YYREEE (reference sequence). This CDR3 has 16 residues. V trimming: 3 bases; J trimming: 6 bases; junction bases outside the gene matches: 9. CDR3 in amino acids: CASSYGTYRGNSPLHF. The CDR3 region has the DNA TGTGCCAGCAGCTACGGCACGTACAGGGGTAATTCACCCCTCCACTTT. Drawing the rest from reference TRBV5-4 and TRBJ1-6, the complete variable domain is ETGVTQSPTHLIKTRGQQVTLRCSSQSGHNTVSWYQQALGQGPQFIFQYYREEENGRGNFPPRFSGLQFPNYSSELNVNALELDDSALYLCASSYGTYRGNSPLHFGNGTRLTVT.

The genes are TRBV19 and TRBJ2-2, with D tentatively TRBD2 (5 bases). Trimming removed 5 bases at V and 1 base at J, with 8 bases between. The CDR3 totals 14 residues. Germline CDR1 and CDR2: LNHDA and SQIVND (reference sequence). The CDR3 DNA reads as TGTGCCAGTAGTTTCGGACTGAACACCGGGGAGCTGTTTTTT. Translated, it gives CASSFGLNTGELFF.

The CDR3 nucleotides read TGTGCCAGCAGCCAAGTAGCGGGAGGGCGATCGGATACGCAGTATTTT. Translating it yields CASSQVAGGRSDTQYF. The V gene is TRBV5-6, the J gene TRBJ2-3; 11 positions agree with TRBD2. This CDR3 contains 16 residues. Germline V lookup: CDR1 SGHDT, CDR2 YYEEEE. After removal of 4 bases from V and 6 bases from J, the junction contained 10 bases not matched to a gene.

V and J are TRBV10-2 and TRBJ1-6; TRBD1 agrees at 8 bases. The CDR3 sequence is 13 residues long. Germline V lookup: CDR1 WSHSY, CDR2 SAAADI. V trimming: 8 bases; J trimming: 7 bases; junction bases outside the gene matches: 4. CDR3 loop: CASGQGGNSPLHF. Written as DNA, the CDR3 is TGCGCCAGCGGACAGGGTGGCAATTCACCCCTCCACTTT.

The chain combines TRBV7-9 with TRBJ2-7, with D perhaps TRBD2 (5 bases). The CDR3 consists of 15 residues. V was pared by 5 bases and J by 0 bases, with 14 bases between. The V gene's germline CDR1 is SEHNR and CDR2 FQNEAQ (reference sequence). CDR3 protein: CASSRGIGSSYEQYF. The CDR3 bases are TGTGCCAGCAGCCGTGGAATTGGGAGCTCCTACGAGCAGTACTTC.

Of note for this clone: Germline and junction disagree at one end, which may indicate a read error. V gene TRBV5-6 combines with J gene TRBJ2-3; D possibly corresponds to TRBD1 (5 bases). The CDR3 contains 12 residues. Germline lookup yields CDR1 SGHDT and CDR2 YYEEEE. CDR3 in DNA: TGTGCCAGCAGCTTCGGCAGGGTGGGGAACCTATTT. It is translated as CASSFGRVGNLF.

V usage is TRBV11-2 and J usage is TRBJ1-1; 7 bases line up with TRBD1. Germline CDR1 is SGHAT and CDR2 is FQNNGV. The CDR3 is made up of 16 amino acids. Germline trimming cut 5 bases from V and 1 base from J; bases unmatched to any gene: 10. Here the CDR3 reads CASSLHPGTANTEAFF. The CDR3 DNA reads TGTGCCAGCAGCCTTCATCCCGGGACAGCGAACACTGAAGCTTTCTTT.

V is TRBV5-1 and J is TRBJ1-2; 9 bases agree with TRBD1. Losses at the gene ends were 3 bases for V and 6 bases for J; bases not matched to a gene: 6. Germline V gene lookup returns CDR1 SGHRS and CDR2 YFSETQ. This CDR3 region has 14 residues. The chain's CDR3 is CASSSGQGRDGYTF. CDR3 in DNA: TGCGCCAGCAGCTCCGGACAGGGGAGGGATGGCTACACCTTC.

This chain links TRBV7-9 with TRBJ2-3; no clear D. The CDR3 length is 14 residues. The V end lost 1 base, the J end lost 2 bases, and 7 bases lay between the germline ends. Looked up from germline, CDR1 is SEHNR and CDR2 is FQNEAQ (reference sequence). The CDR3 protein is CASSLGIVTDTQYF. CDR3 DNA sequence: TGTGCCAGCAGCTTAGGTATAGTCACAGATACGCAGTATTTT.

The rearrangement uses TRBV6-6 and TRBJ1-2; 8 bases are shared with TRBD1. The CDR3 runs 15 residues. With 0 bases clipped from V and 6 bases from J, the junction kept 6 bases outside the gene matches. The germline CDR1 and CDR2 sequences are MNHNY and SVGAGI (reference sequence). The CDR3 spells CASSYSARGLDGYTF. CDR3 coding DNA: TGTGCCAGCAGTTACTCGGCCAGGGGGCTGGATGGCTACACCTTC.

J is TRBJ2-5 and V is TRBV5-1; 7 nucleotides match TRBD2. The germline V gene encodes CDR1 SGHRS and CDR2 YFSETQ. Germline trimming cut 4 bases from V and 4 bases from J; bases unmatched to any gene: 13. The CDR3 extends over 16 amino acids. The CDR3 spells CASSPGGTTYPETQYF. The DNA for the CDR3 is TGCGCCAGCAGCCCGGGCGGGACTACCTACCCAGAGACCCAGTACTTC.

The CDR3 DNA sequence: TGTGCCAGCAGCCTCGGGGGGGCCAACGTCCTGACTTTC. Encoded protein: CASSLGGANVLTF. V and J are TRBV6-5 and TRBJ2-6; unclear D gene. Germline CDR1 MNHEY, CDR2 SVGAGI. The CDR3 is 13 amino acids. Trimming removed 6 bases at V and 4 bases at J, with 7 bases between.

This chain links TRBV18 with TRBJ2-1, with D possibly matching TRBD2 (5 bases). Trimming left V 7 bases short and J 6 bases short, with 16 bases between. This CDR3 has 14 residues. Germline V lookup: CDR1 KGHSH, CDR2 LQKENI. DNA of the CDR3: TGTGCCAGCTTACGGGGTCGATCGGGCAATGAGCAGTTCTTC. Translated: CASLRGRSGNEQFF.

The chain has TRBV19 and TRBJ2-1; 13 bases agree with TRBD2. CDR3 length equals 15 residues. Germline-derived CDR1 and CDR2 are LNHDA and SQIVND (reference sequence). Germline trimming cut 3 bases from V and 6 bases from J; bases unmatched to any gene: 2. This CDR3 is CASSMGTSGINEQFF. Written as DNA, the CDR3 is TGTGCCAGTAGTATGGGGACTAGCGGGATCAATGAGCAGTTCTTC.